The clone carrying this T cell receptor beta chain was found many times. Antigen: not known. Amplifying from RNA transcripts, the study obtained TCR beta CDR3 regions. The first round was an RT-PCR with HTBI primers, and the second round was a multiplex PCR. From the multiplex PCR reads, TCRdb called clonotypes with MiXCR, one entry per CDR3 protein. Of about 400,000 distinct CDR3 sequences in the sample, under 25% are singletons; the top ten hold under 3.5%. This entry comes from a study of Graves' ophthalmopathy and Graves' hyperthyroidism. Background on the study: There was a collection of peripheral blood at initial diagnosis, before any treatment. Study results and caveats: Ophthalmopathy progression cases were predicted by the model with approximately 71% sensitivity and 72% to 85% specificity.

Diagnosis was based on clinical symptoms, serum thyroxine, TRAb, thyroid ultrasound and orbital computed tomography. This CDR3 has 12 amino acids. V was shortened by 8 bases and J by 1 base, with 9 bases between the two germline ends. CDR1 is SNHLY and CDR2 is FYNNEI in the germline V gene. The chain is built from TRBV2 and TRBJ2-7, with D unclear. Sequenced input: peripheral blood. This TCR was recovered from a woman between 18 and 30 years old with stable Graves' hyperthyroidism. The CDR3 sequence: CASAWISYEQYF. DNA for the CDR3: TGTGCCAGCGCATGGATATCCTACGAGCAGTACTTC.